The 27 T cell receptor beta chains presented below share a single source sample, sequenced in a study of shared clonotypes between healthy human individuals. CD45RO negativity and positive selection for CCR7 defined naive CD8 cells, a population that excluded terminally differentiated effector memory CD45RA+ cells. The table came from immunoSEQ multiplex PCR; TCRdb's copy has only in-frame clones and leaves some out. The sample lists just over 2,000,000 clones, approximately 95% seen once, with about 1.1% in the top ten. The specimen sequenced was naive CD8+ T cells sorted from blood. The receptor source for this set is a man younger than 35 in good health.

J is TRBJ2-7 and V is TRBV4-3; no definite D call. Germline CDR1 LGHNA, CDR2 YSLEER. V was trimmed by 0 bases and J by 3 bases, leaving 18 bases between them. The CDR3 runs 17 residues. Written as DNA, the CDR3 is TGCGCCAGCAGCCAAGATAAACAAGCGACGAGCGTCTACGAGCAGTACTTC. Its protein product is CASSQDKQATSVYEQYF.

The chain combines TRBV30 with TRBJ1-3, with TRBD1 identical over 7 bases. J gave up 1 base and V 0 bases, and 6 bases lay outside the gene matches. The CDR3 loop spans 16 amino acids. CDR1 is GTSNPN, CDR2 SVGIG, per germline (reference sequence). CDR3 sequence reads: CAWSVGGQLSGNTIYF. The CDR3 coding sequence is TGTGCCTGGAGTGTAGGGGGACAGCTTTCTGGAAACACCATATATTTT.

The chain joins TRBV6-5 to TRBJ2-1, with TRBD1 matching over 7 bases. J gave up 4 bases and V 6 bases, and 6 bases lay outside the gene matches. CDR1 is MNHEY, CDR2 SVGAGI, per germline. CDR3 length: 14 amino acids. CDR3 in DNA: TGTGCCAGCAGACCGGGGACAGAGTACAATGAGCAGTTCTTC. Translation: CASRPGTEYNEQFF.

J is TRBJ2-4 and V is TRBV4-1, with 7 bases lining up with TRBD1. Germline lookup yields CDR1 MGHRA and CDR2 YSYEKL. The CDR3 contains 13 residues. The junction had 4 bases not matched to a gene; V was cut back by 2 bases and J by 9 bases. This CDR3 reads CASSQLTGLIQYF. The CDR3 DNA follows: TGCGCCAGCAGCCAACTGACAGGGCTCATTCAGTACTTC.

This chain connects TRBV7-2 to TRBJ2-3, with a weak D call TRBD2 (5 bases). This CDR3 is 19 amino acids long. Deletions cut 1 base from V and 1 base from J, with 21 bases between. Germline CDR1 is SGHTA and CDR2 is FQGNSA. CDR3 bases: TGTGCCAGCAGCTTAGAATCGGAAGGTAGGAAAGCGGGCACAGATACGCAGTATTTT. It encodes CASSLESEGRKAGTDTQYF.

In DNA, the CDR3 is TGTGCCAGCACCAAGGGTTTGAACGGACATCTCACCGGGGAGCTGTTTTTT. Translating it yields CASTKGLNGHLTGELFF. The chain links TRBV21-1 to TRBJ2-2; TRBD1 reflects the table's D call only, with no check against the DNA. TRBV21-1 has pseudogene status. CDR3 length equals 17 residues.

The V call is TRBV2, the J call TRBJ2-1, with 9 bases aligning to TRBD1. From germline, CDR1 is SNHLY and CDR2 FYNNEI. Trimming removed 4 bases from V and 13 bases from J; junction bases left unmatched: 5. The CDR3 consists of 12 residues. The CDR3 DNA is TGTGCCAGCAGTGGGGACAGGGCGGAACAGTTCTTC. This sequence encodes CASSGDRAEQFF.

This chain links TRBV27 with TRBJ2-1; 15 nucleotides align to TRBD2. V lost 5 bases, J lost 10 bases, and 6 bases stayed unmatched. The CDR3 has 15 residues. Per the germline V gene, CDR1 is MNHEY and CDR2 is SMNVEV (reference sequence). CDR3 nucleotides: TGTGCCAGCAGTCCAGGACTAGCGGGAGGGACCGAGCAGTTCTTC. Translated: CASSPGLAGGTEQFF.

The CDR3 is CASAEGMNTEAFF. As DNA, the CDR3 is TGTGCCAGCGCCGAGGGGATGAACACTGAAGCTTTCTTT. This chain links TRBV5-6 with TRBJ1-1; tentatively, D is TRBD1 (5 bases). The CDR3 has 13 amino acids. From germline, CDR1 is SGHDT and CDR2 YYEEEE. V was clipped by 7 bases and J by 0 bases, with 10 bases between them.

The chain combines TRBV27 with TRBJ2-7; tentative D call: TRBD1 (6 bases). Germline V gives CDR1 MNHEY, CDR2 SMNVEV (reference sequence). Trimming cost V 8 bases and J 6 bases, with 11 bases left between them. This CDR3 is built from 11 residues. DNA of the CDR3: TGTGCCAGCGGCTGGGGGCTCGAGCAGTACTTC. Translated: CASGWGLEQYF.

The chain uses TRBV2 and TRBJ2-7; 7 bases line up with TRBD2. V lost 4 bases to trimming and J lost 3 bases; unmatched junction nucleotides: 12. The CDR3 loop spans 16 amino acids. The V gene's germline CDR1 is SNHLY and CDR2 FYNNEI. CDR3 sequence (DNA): TGTGCCAGCAGTGGGGGAGGGGCCATGGGTTACTACGAGCAGTACTTC. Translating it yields CASSGGGAMGYYEQYF.

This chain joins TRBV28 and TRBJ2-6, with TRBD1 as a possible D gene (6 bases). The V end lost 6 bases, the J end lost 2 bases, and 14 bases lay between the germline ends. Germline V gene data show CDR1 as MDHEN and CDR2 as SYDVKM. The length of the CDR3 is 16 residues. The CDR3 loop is CASRIISGAGANVLTF. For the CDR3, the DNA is TGTGCCAGCAGGATCATTTCAGGGGCTGGGGCCAACGTCCTGACTTTC.

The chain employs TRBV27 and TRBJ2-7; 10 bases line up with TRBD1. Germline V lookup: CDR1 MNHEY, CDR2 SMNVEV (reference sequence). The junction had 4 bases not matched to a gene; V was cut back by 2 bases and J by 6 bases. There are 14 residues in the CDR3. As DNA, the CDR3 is TGTGCCAGCAGTTTAACCGGGACAGGGGCCGAGCAGTACTTC. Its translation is CASSLTGTGAEQYF.

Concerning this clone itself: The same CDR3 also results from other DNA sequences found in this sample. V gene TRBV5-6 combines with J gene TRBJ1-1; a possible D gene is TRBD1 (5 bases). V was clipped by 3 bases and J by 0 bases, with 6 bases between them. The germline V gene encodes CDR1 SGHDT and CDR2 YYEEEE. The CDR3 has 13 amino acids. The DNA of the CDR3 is TGTGCCAGCAGCTGGGGGGTGAACACTGAAGCTTTCTTT. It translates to CASSWGVNTEAFF.

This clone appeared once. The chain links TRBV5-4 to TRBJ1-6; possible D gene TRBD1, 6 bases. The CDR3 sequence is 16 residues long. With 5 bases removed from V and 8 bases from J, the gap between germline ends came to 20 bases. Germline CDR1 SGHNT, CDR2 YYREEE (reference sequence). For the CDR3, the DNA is TGTGCCAGCAGGTCGACAGGACCATACCATTATTCACCCCTCCACTTT. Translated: CASRSTGPYHYSPLHF.

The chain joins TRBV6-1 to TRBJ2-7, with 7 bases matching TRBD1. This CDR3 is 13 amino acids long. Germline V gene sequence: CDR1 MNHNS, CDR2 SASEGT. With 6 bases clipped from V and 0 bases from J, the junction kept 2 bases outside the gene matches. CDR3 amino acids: CASSPGGSYEQYF. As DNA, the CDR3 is TGTGCCAGCAGCCCAGGGGGCTCCTACGAGCAGTACTTC.

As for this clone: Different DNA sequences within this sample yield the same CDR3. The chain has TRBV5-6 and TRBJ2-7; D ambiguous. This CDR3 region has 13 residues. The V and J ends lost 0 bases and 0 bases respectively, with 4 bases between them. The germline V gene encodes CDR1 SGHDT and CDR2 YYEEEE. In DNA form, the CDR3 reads TGTGCCAGCAGCTTGGCAGGCTCCTACGAGCAGTACTTC. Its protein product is CASSLAGSYEQYF.

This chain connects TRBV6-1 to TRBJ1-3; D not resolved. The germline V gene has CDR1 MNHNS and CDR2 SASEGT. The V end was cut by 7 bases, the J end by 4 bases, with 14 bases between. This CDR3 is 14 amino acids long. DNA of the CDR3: TGTGCCAGCACCCAGTTAAGGAGAGGAAACACCATATATTTT. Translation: CASTQLRRGNTIYF.

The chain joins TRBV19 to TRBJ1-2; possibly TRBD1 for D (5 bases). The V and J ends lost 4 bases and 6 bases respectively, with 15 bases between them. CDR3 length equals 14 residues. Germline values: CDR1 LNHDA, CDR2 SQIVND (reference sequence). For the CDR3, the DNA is TGTGCCAGTAGTACGATCGGGACGCCGAATGGCTACACCTTC. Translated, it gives CASSTIGTPNGYTF.

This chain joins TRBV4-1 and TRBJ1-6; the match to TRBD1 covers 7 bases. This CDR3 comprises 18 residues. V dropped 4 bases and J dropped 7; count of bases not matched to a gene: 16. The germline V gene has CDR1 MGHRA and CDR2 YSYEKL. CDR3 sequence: CASSLTPGGGGVNSPLHF. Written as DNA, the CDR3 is TGCGCCAGCAGCCTGACCCCAGGAGGAGGGGGCGTCAATTCACCCCTCCACTTT.

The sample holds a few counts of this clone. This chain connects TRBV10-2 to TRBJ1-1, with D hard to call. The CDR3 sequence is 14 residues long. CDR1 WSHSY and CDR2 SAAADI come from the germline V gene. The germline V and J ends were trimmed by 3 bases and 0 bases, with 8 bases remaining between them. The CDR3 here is CASSEVIMNTEAFF. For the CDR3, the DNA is TGCGCCAGCAGTGAAGTCATCATGAACACTGAAGCTTTCTTT.

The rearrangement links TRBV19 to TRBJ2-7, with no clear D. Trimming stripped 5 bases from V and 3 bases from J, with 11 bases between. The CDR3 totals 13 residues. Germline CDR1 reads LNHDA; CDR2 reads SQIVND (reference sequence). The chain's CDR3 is CASSLTLDYEQYF. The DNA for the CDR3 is TGTGCCAGTAGTTTGACCCTAGACTACGAGCAGTACTTC.

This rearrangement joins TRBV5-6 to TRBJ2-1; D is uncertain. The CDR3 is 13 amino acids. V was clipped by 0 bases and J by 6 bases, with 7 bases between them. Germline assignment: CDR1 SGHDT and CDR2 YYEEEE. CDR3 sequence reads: CASSLDTGNEQFF. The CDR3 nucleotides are TGTGCCAGCAGCTTGGATACCGGCAATGAGCAGTTCTTC.

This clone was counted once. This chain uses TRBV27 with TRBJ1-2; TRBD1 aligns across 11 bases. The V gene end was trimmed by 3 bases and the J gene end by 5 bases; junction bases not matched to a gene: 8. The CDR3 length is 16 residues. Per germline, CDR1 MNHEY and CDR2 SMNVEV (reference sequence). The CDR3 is CASSLNRDRGYYGYTF. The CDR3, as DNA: TGTGCCAGCAGTTTGAACCGGGACAGGGGGTATTATGGCTACACCTTC.

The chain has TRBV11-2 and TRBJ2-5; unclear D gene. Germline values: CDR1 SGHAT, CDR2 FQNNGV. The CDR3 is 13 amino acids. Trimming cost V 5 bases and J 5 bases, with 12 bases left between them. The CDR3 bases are TGTGCCAGCAGCCCCCGCCGGGCGGAGACCCAGTACTTC. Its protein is CASSPRRAETQYF.

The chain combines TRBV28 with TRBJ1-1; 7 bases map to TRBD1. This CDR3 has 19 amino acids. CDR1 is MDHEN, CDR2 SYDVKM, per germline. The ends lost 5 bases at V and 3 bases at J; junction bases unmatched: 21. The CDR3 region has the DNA TGTGCCAGCAGTCTCCCGGGCCAGGGACAGAGGCACTGGGACACTGAAGCTTTCTTT. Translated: CASSLPGQGQRHWDTEAFF.

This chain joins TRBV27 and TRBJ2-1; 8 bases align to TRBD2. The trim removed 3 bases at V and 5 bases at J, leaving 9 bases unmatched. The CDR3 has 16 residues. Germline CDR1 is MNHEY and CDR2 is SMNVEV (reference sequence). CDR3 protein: CASSLAVAGGDNEQFF. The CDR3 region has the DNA TGTGCCAGCAGTTTGGCCGTGGCGGGGGGAGACAATGAGCAGTTCTTC.